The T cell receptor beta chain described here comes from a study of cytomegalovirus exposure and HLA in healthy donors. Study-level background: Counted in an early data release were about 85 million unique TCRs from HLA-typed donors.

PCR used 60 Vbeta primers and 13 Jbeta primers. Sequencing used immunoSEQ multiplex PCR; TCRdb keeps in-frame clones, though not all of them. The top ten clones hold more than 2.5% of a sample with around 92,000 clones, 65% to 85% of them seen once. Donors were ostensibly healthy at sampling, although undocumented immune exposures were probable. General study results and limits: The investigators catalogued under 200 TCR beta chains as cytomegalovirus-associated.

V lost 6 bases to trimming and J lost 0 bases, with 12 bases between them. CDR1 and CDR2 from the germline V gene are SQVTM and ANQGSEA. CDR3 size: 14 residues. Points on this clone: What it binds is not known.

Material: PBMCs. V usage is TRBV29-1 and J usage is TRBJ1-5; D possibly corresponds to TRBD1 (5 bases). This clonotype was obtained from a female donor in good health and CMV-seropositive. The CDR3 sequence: CSVGSGISNQPQHF. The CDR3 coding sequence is TGCAGCGTAGGGTCAGGGATTAGCAATCAGCCCCAGCATTTT.